What follows is one T cell receptor beta chain and its context. Assay: immunoSEQ multiplex PCR; the TCRdb copy retains only in-frame clones and omits some. The table lists approximately 210,000 clones, 80% to 90% of them singletons. The data stem from a study of blood T cell repertoires in COVID-19. In the study overall: Samples of COVID-19 (acute and convalescent) were obtained from the United States, Italy and Spain. The cDNA or gDNA used as material had been derived from T cells, B-cell-depleted T cells, or PBMCs.

Everyone who took part was about 18 to 90 years old, and they came from 20 to 25 US areas. In Cohort 3, a recovered donor had either two negative PCRs, clearance, or symptom resolution. The source is a woman under 30 who had recovered from COVID-19. The sequencing input was PBMCs or T cells enriched from blood (not recorded which).

The CDR3 coding sequence is TGTGCCAGCAGCTTAGGGGCAGAAACATATGAAGCTTTCTTT. Protein product: CASSLGAETYEAFF. The V call is TRBV7-8, the J call TRBJ1-1; D is ambiguous. CDR1 SGHVS and CDR2 FQNEAQ come from the germline V gene. The CDR3 totals 14 residues. Deletions cut 1 base from V and 7 bases from J, with 13 bases between.